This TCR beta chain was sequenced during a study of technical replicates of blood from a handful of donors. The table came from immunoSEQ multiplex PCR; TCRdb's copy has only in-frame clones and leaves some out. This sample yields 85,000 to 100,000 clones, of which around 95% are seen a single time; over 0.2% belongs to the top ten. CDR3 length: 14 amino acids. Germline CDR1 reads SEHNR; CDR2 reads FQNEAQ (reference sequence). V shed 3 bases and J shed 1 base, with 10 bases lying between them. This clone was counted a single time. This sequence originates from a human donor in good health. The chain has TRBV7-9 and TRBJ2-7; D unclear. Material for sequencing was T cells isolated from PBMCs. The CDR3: CASSFGGRSYEQYF. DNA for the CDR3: TGTGCCAGCAGCTTTGGCGGCAGATCCTACGAGCAGTACTTC.